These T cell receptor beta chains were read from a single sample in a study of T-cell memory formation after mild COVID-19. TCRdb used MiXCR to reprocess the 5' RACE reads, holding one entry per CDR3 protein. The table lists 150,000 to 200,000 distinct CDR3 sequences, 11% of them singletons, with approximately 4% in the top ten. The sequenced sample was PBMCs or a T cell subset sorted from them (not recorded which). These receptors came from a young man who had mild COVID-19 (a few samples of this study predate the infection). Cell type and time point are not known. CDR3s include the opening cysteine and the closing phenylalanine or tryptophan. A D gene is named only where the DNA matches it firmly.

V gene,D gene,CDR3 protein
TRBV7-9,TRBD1,CASSMDRGLSEAFF
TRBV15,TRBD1,CATSRDSRGLTNTEAFF
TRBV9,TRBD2,CASSVSGGAEQYF
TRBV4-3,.,CASSQVKGGGADTQYF
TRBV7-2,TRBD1,CASSFGTGGTIYF
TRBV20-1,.,CSAARWETETEAFF
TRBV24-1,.,CATSDRARETQYF
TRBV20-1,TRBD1,CSAGPTTGAKNIQYF
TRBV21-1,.,CATKSGQIRNSGNTIYF
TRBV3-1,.,CASSRWTAAEQYF
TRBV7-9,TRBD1,CASSLAQNPGQGSALQFF
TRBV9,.,CASSPATMNTEAFF
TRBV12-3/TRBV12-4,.,CASRPASRDTEAFF
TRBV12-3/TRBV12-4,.,CASSKLNTEAFF
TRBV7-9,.,CASSPVGRANTGELFF
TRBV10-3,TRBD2,CAIRASGGANEQFF
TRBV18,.,CASSPNGGADTQYF
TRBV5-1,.,CAGRNRAGDGEQFF
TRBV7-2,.,CASSVTRQRQYF
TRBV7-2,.,CASRRDRTTNEKLFF
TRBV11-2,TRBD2,CASSSFLRGKETQYF
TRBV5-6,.,CASSSVGEQYF
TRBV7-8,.,CASSRQSTKRAFTQYF
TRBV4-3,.,CASSQQGSGYTF
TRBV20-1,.,CSAPAKGNTEAFF
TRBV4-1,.,CASSRQRGDNEQYF
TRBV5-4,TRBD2,CASRGGAGIQYEQYF
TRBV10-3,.,CAISEMATQETQYF
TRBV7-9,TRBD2,CASSRRGGQYF
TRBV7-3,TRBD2,CASSEGGSKAQYF
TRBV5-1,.,CASSSGRAFFQETQYF
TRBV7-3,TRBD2,CASSLMGGGIDTQYF
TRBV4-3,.,CASSPDSLALGAAFF
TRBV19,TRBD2,CASSQRGGRDTQYF
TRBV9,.,CASTASSGNTIYF
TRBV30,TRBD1,CAWSVGGSSYEQYF
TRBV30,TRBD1,CAWGRDRGGYGYTF
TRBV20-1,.,CSASRGPSTRTQYF
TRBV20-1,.,CSASLPGTEKIGYTF
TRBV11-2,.,CASSFERETQYF
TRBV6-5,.,CASSRTGLPLHF
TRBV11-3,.,CASSFRGARAFF
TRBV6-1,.,CASIGAGYTF
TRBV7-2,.,CASSTFRGSGNTIYF
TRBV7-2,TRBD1,CASSLVDRGVEETQYF
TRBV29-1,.,CSVGFQNYGYTF
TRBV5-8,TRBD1,CASSLFPGTELTGELFF
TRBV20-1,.,CSARDNVGNGYTF